This TCR beta chain was captured by sequencing in a study of T cell changes during pregnancy in multiple sclerosis. This CDR3 is built from 15 residues. The ends lost 0 bases at V and 5 bases at J; junction bases unmatched: 4. CDR1 is MNHEY, CDR2 SVGAGI, per germline. Profiled with immunoSEQ multiplex PCR; TCRdb holds only in-frame clones, not every one. The sample has 32,000 or so clones, roughly 90% seen once. The source is a female donor with multiple sclerosis, enrolled in a pregnancy study. The sample in question was CD4+ T cells from peripheral blood mononuclear cells, obtained in the second trimester of pregnancy. The chain joins TRBV6-5 to TRBJ2-1; 7 nucleotides agree with TRBD2. In DNA form, the CDR3 reads TGTGCCAGCAGTTACTCCCAGCGGGGTAACAATGAGCAGTTCTTC. Translated, it gives CASSYSQRGNNEQFF.